This record covers a single TCR beta chain. Its antigen remains unknown. Produced via immunoSEQ multiplex PCR; TCRdb's table is partial and in-frame only. The table records millions of clones, roughly 92% of them present only once. Trimming stripped 0 bases from V and 2 bases from J, with 14 bases between. This CDR3 contains 16 residues. Germline V gives CDR1 SGDLS, CDR2 YYNGEE. This sample is part of a study of shared clonotypes between healthy human individuals. The wider study: Per donor, three plates held CD4 naive cells, three held CD4 memory, two held CD8 naive and one held CD8 memory.

Notes on the study in general: Sampling was confined to blood; repertoires within tissues likely differ.

The chain recombines TRBV9 with TRBJ2-5; D may be TRBD1 or TRBD2 (5 bases each). Input material: naive CD4+ T cells sorted from blood. The subset denotes: CD45RA+ positively selected. The clonotype was recovered from a man aged 18 to 30 in good health. The CDR3 DNA reads TGTGCCAGCAGCGTAGGGGGCAGGAGCGGACAAGAGACCCAGTACTTC. It yields the protein CASSVGGRSGQETQYF.